The 29 T cell receptor beta chains given below trace back to one sample, sequenced in a study of T cells in Graves' hyperthyroidism and ophthalmopathy. Amplification of TCR beta CDR3 regions used RNA as the template. First-round RT-PCR with HTBI primers amplified the TCR CDR3 region. Each CDR3 protein is one row after TCRdb ran MiXCR on the multiplex PCR reads. The table lists approximately 560,000 distinct CDR3 sequences, 15% to 19% of them singletons. Specimen: blood. The receptors derive from a woman in her 30s with Graves' hyperthyroidism.

As for this clonotype: Being one base from a much bigger clone, this may be a read error. The chain joins TRBV3-1 to TRBJ2-4; D is unresolved. Germline loops: CDR1 LGHDT, CDR2 YNNKEL (reference sequence). The CDR3 consists of 17 residues. CDR3 nucleotide sequence: TGTGCCAGCAGCCAAGAATCGGCATTTGTAGCCAAAAACGTTCAGTACTTC. Protein sequence: CASSQESAFVAKNVQYF.

This clonotype was recorded many times. This chain uses TRBV10-3 with TRBJ2-5; tentatively, D is TRBD1 (6 bases). The CDR3 totals 14 residues. The V end was cut by 4 bases, the J end by 7 bases, with 16 bases between. CDR1 ENHRY and CDR2 SYGVKD come from the germline V gene. CDR3 in DNA: TGTGCCATCAGTGGGACCGGGACACCGGGGACCCAGTACTTC. The encoded protein is CAISGTGTPGTQYF.

The rearrangement uses TRBV18 and TRBJ1-1; D is unresolved. Trimming removed 2 bases from V and 1 base from J, with 8 bases in between. Per germline, CDR1 KGHSH and CDR2 LQKENI. The CDR3 is made up of 14 amino acids. CDR3 region: CASSPSAQNTEAFF. The CDR3 DNA reads TGTGCCAGCTCACCATCCGCCCAGAACACTGAAGCTTTCTTT. The variable domain in full, completed from reference TRBV18 and TRBJ1-1, reads NAGVMQNPRHLVRRRGQEARLRCSPMKGHSHVYWYRQLPEEGLKFMVYLQKENIIDESGMPKERFSAEFPKEGPSILRIQQVVRGDSAAYFCASSPSAQNTEAFFGQGTRLTVV.

This clonotype was recorded a few times. The J gene is TRBJ2-7, the V gene TRBV20-1; no reliable D call. The ends were cut back, 5 bases at V and 6 bases at J, with 11 bases in the middle. The CDR3 consists of 11 residues. Germline V CDR1 and CDR2: DFQATT, SNEGSKA (reference sequence). DNA for the CDR3: TGCAGTGCTGGTTATATCTCCGAGCAGTACTTC. The encoded protein is CSAGYISEQYF.

The J gene is TRBJ2-2, the V gene TRBV7-3, with D uncertain. The CDR3 is made up of 14 amino acids. Germline CDR1 reads SGHTA; CDR2 reads FQGTGA. The V and J ends lost 7 bases and 2 bases respectively, with 11 bases between them. This chain's CDR3 is CASKTTANTGELFF. CDR3 in DNA: TGTGCCAGCAAAACAACGGCCAACACCGGGGAGCTGTTTTTT.

The gene calls are TRBV19 and TRBJ2-7; perhaps TRBD2 as D (6 bases). Germline-derived CDR1 and CDR2 are LNHDA and SQIVND (reference sequence). CDR3 length equals 14 residues. V lost 3 bases and J 2 bases, leaving 11 bases between the germline ends. The CDR3 here is CASSISSGAYEQYF. DNA for the CDR3: TGTGCCAGTAGTATTAGTAGCGGAGCCTACGAGCAGTACTTC.

In this sample, this clonotype turned up many times. The V call is TRBV20-1, the J call TRBJ2-1; 15 bases are a match to TRBD2. V lost 7 bases, J lost 8 bases, and 3 bases stayed unmatched. This CDR3 spans 13 amino acids. CDR1 and CDR2 from the germline V gene are DFQATT and SNEGSKA (reference sequence). The CDR3 here is CSGGTSGRYEQFF. The CDR3 nucleotides are TGCAGTGGAGGGACTAGCGGGAGGTATGAGCAGTTCTTC.

This clonotype has a count of ten or more. The chain couples TRBV12-3 or TRBV12-4 to TRBJ2-5; a possible D gene is TRBD1 (6 bases). Deletions cut 3 bases from V and 6 bases from J, with 11 bases between. This CDR3 is built from 13 residues. The CDR3 DNA follows: TGTGCCAGCAGTTTGACAGGTGGAAAGACCCAGTACTTC. It translates to CASSLTGGKTQYF.

This sequence joins TRBV19 and TRBJ2-1, with TRBD2 identical over 13 bases. The ends lost 6 bases at V and 8 bases at J; junction bases unmatched: 10. The germline gives CDR1 LNHDA, CDR2 SQIVND (reference sequence). The CDR3 has 16 residues. Here the CDR3 DNA reads TGTGCCAGTAGCCGAACCGGACTAGCGGGAGACGATGAGCAGTTCTTC. This translates into CASSRTGLAGDDEQFF.

This clonotype appeared a few times. The gene calls are TRBV20-1 and TRBJ2-4; weak D call: TRBD1 (8 bases). V was shortened by 0 bases and J by 3 bases, with 12 bases between the two germline ends. This CDR3 has 15 residues. CDR1 is DFQATT and CDR2 is SNEGSKA in the germline V gene (reference sequence). The CDR3 nucleotides are TGCAGTGCTAGAGATAACAGGGGGGGCAAAAACATTCAGTACTTC. Encoded protein: CSARDNRGGKNIQYF.

This clonotype was seen repeatedly, ten times or more. The chain employs TRBV30 and TRBJ2-1; 10 nucleotides agree with TRBD2. V trimming: 8 bases; J trimming: 0 bases; junction bases outside the gene matches: 10. This CDR3 is built from 16 residues. Germline V CDR1 and CDR2: GTSNPN, SVGIG (reference sequence). CDR3 amino acids: CALTTWTSGSYNEQFF. CDR3 sequence (DNA): TGTGCCCTGACAACGTGGACTAGCGGCTCCTACAATGAGCAGTTCTTC.

About this clonotype itself: The junction shows a germline mismatch at one end, possibly a read error. V gene TRBV7-2 combines with J gene TRBJ2-1, with D maybe TRBD2 (5 bases). The CDR3 has 15 amino acids. From germline, CDR1 is SGHTA and CDR2 FQGNSA. Here the CDR3 reads CASSRTWVTYNEQFF. The CDR3 nucleotides are TGCGCCAGCAGCCGGACTTGGGTCACCTACAATGAGCAGTTCTTC.

This clonotype was detected a few times. This sequence joins TRBV20-1 and TRBJ2-5; D unclear. Per germline, CDR1 DFQATT and CDR2 SNEGSKA (reference sequence). The CDR3 length is 11 residues. The V gene lost 3 bases and the J gene lost 1 base, with 3 bases spanning the gap. CDR3 DNA sequence: TGCAGTGCTAGTCTCCAAGAGACCCAGTACTTC. This encodes CSASLQETQYF.

The sample holds many counts of this clonotype. The chain links TRBV18 to TRBJ2-5; weak D call: TRBD2 (6 bases). Trimming stripped 3 bases from V and 5 bases from J, with 13 bases between. Germline loops: CDR1 KGHSH, CDR2 LQKENI. CDR3 length: 14 residues. CDR3 in DNA: TGTGCCAGCTCACCTCCCGGGACTTGGGAGACCCAGTACTTC. As protein: CASSPPGTWETQYF.

This clonotype was picked up a small number of times. The chain recombines TRBV27 with TRBJ1-1, with D hard to call. The V gene lost 4 bases and the J gene lost 0 bases, with 6 bases spanning the gap. This CDR3 has 13 residues. From germline, CDR1 is MNHEY and CDR2 SMNVEV (reference sequence). CDR3 DNA sequence: TGTGCCAGCAGTTACTGGTTGAACACTGAAGCTTTCTTT. It codes for CASSYWLNTEAFF.

This chain connects TRBV14 to TRBJ1-4; no clear D. This CDR3 contains 15 residues. Germline values: CDR1 SGHDN, CDR2 FVKESK. Trimming took off 2 bases at V and 0 bases at J, with 7 bases between the two ends. Here the CDR3 reads CASSQTVATNEKLFF. The DNA for the CDR3 is TGTGCCAGCAGCCAAACGGTTGCAACTAATGAAAAACTGTTTTTT.

This clonotype appeared many times. The chain is built from TRBV27 and TRBJ2-7, with 11 bases aligning to TRBD2. The CDR3 contains 17 residues. The germline gives CDR1 MNHEY, CDR2 SMNVEV (reference sequence). V shed 4 bases and J 3 bases; nucleotides not matched to a gene: 11. CDR3 residues: CASSSSRLAGTYYEQYF. In nucleotides, the CDR3 is TGTGCCAGCAGTTCCTCAAGACTAGCGGGAACTTACTACGAGCAGTACTTC.

The genes are TRBV27 and TRBJ2-7; 9 bases match TRBD2. The J segment lost 6 bases and the V segment lost 6 bases, leaving 3 bases of the junction unmatched. Looked up from germline, CDR1 is MNHEY and CDR2 is SMNVEV (reference sequence). The CDR3 has 12 amino acids. This CDR3 is CASRSGRPEQYF. DNA for the CDR3: TGTGCCAGCAGGAGCGGGAGGCCCGAGCAGTACTTC.

The genes are TRBV4-1 and TRBJ2-3, with D possibly being TRBD2 (6 bases). Germline V gene sequence: CDR1 MGHRA, CDR2 YSYEKL. The V end lost 2 bases, the J end lost 6 bases, and 15 bases lay between the germline ends. The CDR3 covers 15 residues. CDR3 sequence (DNA): TGCGCCAGCAGCCAACTTCCGACTAGGTTGGATACGCAGTATTTT. This sequence encodes CASSQLPTRLDTQYF.

This clonotype came up many times. The J gene is TRBJ2-1, the V gene TRBV19; D might be TRBD1 or TRBD2, each matching 5 bases. Germline lookup yields CDR1 LNHDA and CDR2 SQIVND (reference sequence). This CDR3 region has 15 residues. The germline V and J ends were trimmed by 5 bases and 5 bases, with 16 bases remaining between them. CDR3 bases: TGTGCCAGTAGTCAACGGGGCTCCCCGGACAATGAGCAGTTCTTC. Protein product: CASSQRGSPDNEQFF.

Turning to this clonotype: This may arise from a read error, as a much more abundant clone is one base away. The chain uses TRBV5-1 and TRBJ1-1, with a tentative D call TRBD1 (6 bases). There are 13 residues in the CDR3. Germline CDR1 and CDR2: SGHRS and YFSETQ. CDR3 bases: TGCACCAGCAGCGGGGGCATGAACACTGAAGCTTTCTTT. As protein: CTSSGGMNTEAFF.

Ten or more counts support this clonotype. The J gene is TRBJ1-3, the V gene TRBV27; D not resolved. CDR1 and CDR2 from the germline V gene are MNHEY and SMNVEV (reference sequence). Trimming removed 5 bases from V and 0 bases from J, with 14 bases in between. CDR3 length equals 16 residues. CDR3: CASSPRTPRSGNTIYF. Here the CDR3 DNA reads TGTGCCAGCAGTCCAAGGACTCCTCGCTCTGGAAACACCATATATTTT.

This clonotype showed up many times. The chain has TRBV11-2 and TRBJ2-1; D possibly corresponds to TRBD2 (5 bases). Trimming removed 2 bases at V and 2 bases at J, with 13 bases between. CDR1 is SGHAT, CDR2 FQNNGV, per germline. The CDR3 length is 16 residues. The DNA for the CDR3 is TGTGCCAGCAGCTTAACGGGAAGAGGGACCTACAATGAGCAGTTCTTC. Residues: CASSLTGRGTYNEQFF.

The V call is TRBV30, the J call TRBJ2-7; tentatively, D is TRBD2 (5 bases). Trimming pared 2 bases from V and 3 bases from J, leaving 14 bases between. The CDR3 runs to 14 residues. Germline V gene data show CDR1 as GTSNPN and CDR2 as SVGIG (reference sequence). CDR3 coding DNA: TGTGCCTGGAGTCCCGGACTGATTCTCTACGAGCAGTACTTC. It encodes CAWSPGLILYEQYF.

In this sample, this clonotype turned up many times. The rearrangement uses TRBV7-6 and TRBJ2-5, with 11 bases that match TRBD2. V shed 2 bases and J 3 bases; nucleotides not matched to a gene: 8. The CDR3 covers 17 residues. Germline lookup yields CDR1 SGHVS and CDR2 FNYEAQ. The CDR3 loop is CASSLYPTSGSKETQYF. The CDR3 coding sequence is TGTGCCAGCAGCTTATACCCCACTAGCGGGAGTAAAGAGACCCAGTACTTC.

The CDR3 sequence: CASSPSNTGRLVQYF. The CDR3 bases are TGTGCCAGCAGCCCCTCTAATACAGGGAGATTGGTCCAGTACTTC. This chain joins TRBV7-2 and TRBJ2-5, with a tentative D call TRBD1 (6 bases). This CDR3 is built from 15 residues. V was clipped by 5 bases and J by 10 bases, with 23 bases between them. Germline CDR1 reads SGHTA; CDR2 reads FQGNSA.

The V and J genes are TRBV6-2 or TRBV6-3 and TRBJ2-5; no clear D gene. This CDR3 is 11 amino acids long. Looked up from germline, CDR1 is MNHEY and CDR2 is SVGEGT. Trimming pared 2 bases from V and 14 bases from J, leaving 12 bases between. This CDR3 is CASSYGRDDYF. DNA for the CDR3: TGTGCCAGCAGTTACGGTAGAGACGATTACTTC.

Concerning this clonotype: Since a much larger clone is just one base distant, this may be a read error. This chain links TRBV28 with TRBJ1-2, with a possible D match to TRBD1 (6 bases). The CDR3 is made up of 13 amino acids. The V and J ends lost 6 bases and 8 bases respectively, with 16 bases between them. Germline V lookup: CDR1 MDHEN, CDR2 SYDVKM. Here the CDR3 reads CASSPRGQRGYTF. The CDR3 region has the DNA TGTGCCAGCAGCCCCAGGGGCCAAAGGGGCTACACCTTC.

The chain recombines TRBV29-1 with TRBJ2-7; tentative D call: TRBD1 (5 bases). The V end lost 3 bases, the J end lost 5 bases, and 14 bases lay between the germline ends. The CDR3 contains 13 residues. Germline V lookup: CDR1 SQVTM, CDR2 ANQGSEA. The CDR3: CSVDWGAGDEQYF. The CDR3 DNA sequence: TGCAGCGTTGATTGGGGCGCCGGAGACGAGCAGTACTTC.